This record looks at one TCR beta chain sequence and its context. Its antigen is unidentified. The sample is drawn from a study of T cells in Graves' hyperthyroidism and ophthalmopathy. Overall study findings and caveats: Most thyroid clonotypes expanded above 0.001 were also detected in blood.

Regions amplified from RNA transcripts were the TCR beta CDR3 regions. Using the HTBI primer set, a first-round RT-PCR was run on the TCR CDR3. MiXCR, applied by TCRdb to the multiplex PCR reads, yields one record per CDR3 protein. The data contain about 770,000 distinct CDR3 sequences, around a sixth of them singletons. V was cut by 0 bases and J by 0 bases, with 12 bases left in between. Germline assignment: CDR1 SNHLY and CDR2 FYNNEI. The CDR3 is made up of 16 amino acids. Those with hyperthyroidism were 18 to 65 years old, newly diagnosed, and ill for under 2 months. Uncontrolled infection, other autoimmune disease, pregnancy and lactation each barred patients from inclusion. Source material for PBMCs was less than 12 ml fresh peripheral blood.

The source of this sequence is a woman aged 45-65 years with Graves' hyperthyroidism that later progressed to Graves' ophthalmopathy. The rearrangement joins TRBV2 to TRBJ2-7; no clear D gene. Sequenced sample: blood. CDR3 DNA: TGTGCCAGCAGTGAAGCGCTAGGGATGAGCTCCTACGAGCAGTACTTC. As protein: CASSEALGMSSYEQYF.